These 9 T cell receptor beta chains were all obtained from the same sample, sequenced in a study of CD8 T cells in ankylosing spondylitis. Study conclusions and caveats: Made up of eight highly homologous variants, a TCR beta motif appeared characteristic of ankylosing spondylitis blood.

TCRdb recomputed calls from the 5' RACE reads with MiXCR, one row per CDR3 protein. The table records around 890,000 distinct CDR3 sequences, approximately 12% of them present only once. For these TCRs, the target antigens are not known. Specimen: blood, either unsorted or a sorted T cell fraction (not recorded which). Source of these receptors: a male donor with ankylosing spondylitis.

The chain links TRBV5-1 to TRBJ2-2; perhaps TRBD1 as D (5 bases). The CDR3 covers 15 residues. The V end lost 2 bases, the J end lost 6 bases, and 14 bases lay between the germline ends. The germline CDR1 and CDR2 sequences are SGHRS and YFSETQ. The CDR3 coding sequence is TGCGCCAGCAGCTTTATGGCAGGGTCCCCCGGGGAGCTGTTTTTT. Translated, it gives CASSFMAGSPGELFF.

At least ten counts were recorded for this clonotype. The CDR3 coding sequence is TGTGCCAGCTCTAGGACAGTCCAAGAGACCCAGTACTTC. Its translation: CASSRTVQETQYF. This chain joins TRBV7-2 and TRBJ2-5, with D possibly TRBD1 on 6 matching bases. CDR3 length: 13 amino acids. Germline V gene data show CDR1 as SGHTA and CDR2 as FQGNSA. Deletions cut 8 bases from V and 1 base from J, with 11 bases between.

This chain connects TRBV3-1 to TRBJ2-3; no firm D call. V was clipped by 1 base and J by 5 bases, with 7 bases between them. CDR3 length equals 13 residues. Per germline, CDR1 LGHDT and CDR2 YNNKEL (reference sequence). CDR3 sequence: CASSQAFKDTQYF. CDR3 nucleotides: TGTGCCAGCAGCCAAGCATTCAAAGATACGCAGTATTTT.

Only a few counts were recorded for this clonotype. This rearrangement joins TRBV6-2 or TRBV6-3 to TRBJ2-7, with TRBD2 as a possible D gene (5 bases). CDR1 and CDR2 (germline): MNHEY, SVGEGT. The CDR3 sequence is 14 residues long. With 8 bases removed from V and 6 bases from J, the gap between germline ends came to 20 bases. The CDR3 bases are TGTGCCAGCGGGGAGTGGGCCCCTATGATCGAGCAGTACTTC. It encodes CASGEWAPMIEQYF.

The table lists this clonotype with many counts. V usage is TRBV6-2 or TRBV6-3 and J usage is TRBJ2-5; perhaps TRBD2 as D (5 bases). Trimming took off 0 bases at V and 3 bases at J, with 11 bases between the two ends. The CDR3 totals 15 residues. Per the germline V gene, CDR1 is MNHEY and CDR2 is SVGEGT. The CDR3 loop reads CASSYSFAGEETQYF. In DNA form, the CDR3 reads TGTGCCAGCAGTTACTCATTCGCGGGCGAAGAGACCCAGTACTTC.

This chain links TRBV7-9 with TRBJ2-7, with TRBD1 identical over 7 bases. Germline lookup yields CDR1 SEHNR and CDR2 FQNEAQ (reference sequence). This CDR3 comprises 17 residues. V shed 5 bases, J shed 1 base, and the junction held 14 bases outside the gene matches. The CDR3, as DNA: TGTGCCAGCAGCCGACAGGGCTCCGCCATTTATTCCTACGAGCAGTACTTC. This sequence encodes CASSRQGSAIYSYEQYF.

This clonotype was seen repeatedly, ten times or more. The chain links TRBV10-3 to TRBJ2-5; no clear D. The V and J ends lost 0 bases and 5 bases respectively, with 10 bases between them. The CDR3 contains 14 residues. CDR1 is ENHRY and CDR2 is SYGVKD in the germline V gene. The CDR3 is CAISESTRSETQYF. The CDR3 DNA reads TGTGCCATCAGTGAGTCGACCAGATCGGAGACCCAGTACTTC.

The chain couples TRBV7-8 to TRBJ2-3, with no clear D. The CDR3 covers 13 residues. The germline V gene encodes CDR1 SGHVS and CDR2 FQNEAQ. V was clipped by 3 bases and J by 2 bases, with 6 bases between them. CDR3 residues: CASSFIYTDTQYF. CDR3 nucleotide sequence: TGTGCCAGCAGCTTCATATACACAGATACGCAGTATTTT. Drawing the rest from reference TRBV7-8 and TRBJ2-3, the complete variable domain is GAGVSQSPRYKVAKRGQDVALRCDPISGHVSLFWYQQALGQGPEFLTYFQNEAQLDKSGLPSDRFFAERPEGSVSTLKIQRTQQEDSAVYLCASSFIYTDTQYFGPGTRLTVL.

This clonotype was observed a few times. The CDR3 coding sequence is TGTGCCACCAGTGATGGGACGGACAGAGCGAACACCGGGGAGCTGTTTTTT. This codes for CATSDGTDRANTGELFF. The chain recombines TRBV24-1 with TRBJ2-2; weak D call: TRBD1 (6 bases). Germline CDR1 is KGHDR and CDR2 is SFDVKD. Trimming took 3 bases from V and 0 from J, leaving 13 bases between them. CDR3 size: 17 residues.